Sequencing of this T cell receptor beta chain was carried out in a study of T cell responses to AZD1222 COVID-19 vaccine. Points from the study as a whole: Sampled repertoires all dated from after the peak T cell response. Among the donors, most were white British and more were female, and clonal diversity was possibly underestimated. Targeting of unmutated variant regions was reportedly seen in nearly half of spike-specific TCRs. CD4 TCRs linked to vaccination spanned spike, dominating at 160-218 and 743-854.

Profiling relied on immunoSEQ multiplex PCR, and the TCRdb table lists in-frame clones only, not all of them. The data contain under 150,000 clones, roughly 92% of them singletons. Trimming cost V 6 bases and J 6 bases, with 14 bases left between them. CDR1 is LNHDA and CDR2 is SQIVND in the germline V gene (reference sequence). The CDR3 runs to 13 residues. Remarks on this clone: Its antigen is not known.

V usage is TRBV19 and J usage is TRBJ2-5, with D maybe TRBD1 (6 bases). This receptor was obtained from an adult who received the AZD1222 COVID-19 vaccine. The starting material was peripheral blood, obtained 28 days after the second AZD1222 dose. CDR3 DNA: TGTGCCAGTAGCTCACAGGGTGAGAAGACCCAGTACTTC. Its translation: CASSSQGEKTQYF.